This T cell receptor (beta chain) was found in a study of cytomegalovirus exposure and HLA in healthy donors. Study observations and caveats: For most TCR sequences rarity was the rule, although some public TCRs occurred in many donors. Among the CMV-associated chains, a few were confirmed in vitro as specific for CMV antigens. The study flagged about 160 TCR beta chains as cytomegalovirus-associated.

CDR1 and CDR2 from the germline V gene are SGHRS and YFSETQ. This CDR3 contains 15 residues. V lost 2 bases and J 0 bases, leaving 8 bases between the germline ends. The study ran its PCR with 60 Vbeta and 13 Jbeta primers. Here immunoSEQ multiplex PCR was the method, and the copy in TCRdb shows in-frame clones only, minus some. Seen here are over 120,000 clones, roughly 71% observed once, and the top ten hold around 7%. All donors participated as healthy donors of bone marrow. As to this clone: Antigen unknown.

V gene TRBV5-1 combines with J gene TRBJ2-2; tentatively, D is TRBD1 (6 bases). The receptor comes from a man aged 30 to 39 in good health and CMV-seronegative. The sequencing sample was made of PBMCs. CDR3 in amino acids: CASSLGTTNTGELFF. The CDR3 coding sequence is TGCGCCAGCAGCTTAGGGACAACGAACACCGGGGAGCTGTTTTTT.